This T cell receptor beta chain was observed in a study of CD8+CD57+ T cells in acquired aplastic anemia (dated by TCRdb to 2016 to 2019). Some background on the complete study: On average, sorted CD4+ and CD8+ cells yielded about 3 ug of extracted DNA, with a range of 0.2 to 27.4 ug. CD8+CD57+ expansion was defined as a frequency above the mean frequency observed in healthy subjects.

Relative to germline, V is 0 bases shorter and J is 1 base shorter, with 14 bases between their ends. The CDR3 has 16 amino acids, counting the end cysteine and phenylalanine. The entry retains the CDR3 DNA only, 48 bases that are in frame from base 1. The germline V gene (reference sequence) specifies DFQATT as CDR1 and SNEGSKA as CDR2. General study outcomes and caveats: CD8+ Simpson's diversity did not differ significantly between patients and healthy controls (P=0.060). Fewer than 30 CD8+ CDR3 sequences were found in both patients and controls but appeared to be highly expressed in patients and within the immunodominant clones of the patients.

TCR beta VDJ combination and CDR3 sequence profiling used genomic DNA as the template. TCR repertoire sequencing was run on an Illumina HiSeq 2000. In the paper's pipeline: TRBV/TRBJ rearrangement plots, CDR3 size and DJ length profiles, and Simpson's diversity index were used to assess repertoires. Whichever DNA sequence was most abundant in the deep sequencing data was defined as the immunodominant clone. CDR3 amino acid sequences were screened for sharing across subjects and were compared with published repertoires and the VDJdb database. Starting from the raw public reads, TCRdb applied fastp trimming at Q25, assembled clones with MiXCR and retained in-frame beta chains. Every entry covers one CDR3 protein and lists the most common genes and DNA from its rows. Here the V and J calls rest on TCRdb's processing, not on the authors' analysis. Recorded for this sample are about half a million distinct CDR3 sequences; roughly 34% of them occurred a single time. The ten largest clones take up 0.75% to 0.95% of the sample.

Details on this clonotype: No antigen is known for it. It has no much larger one-base neighbor in the sample; base qualities were not kept.

Patients chosen for sequencing had shown expansion of CD8+CD57+ cells by flow cytometry. Every patient had a diagnosis of severe acquired aplastic anemia based on International Study of Aplastic Anemia and Agranulocytosis and Camitta criteria. Patients had received no therapy at the time of blood sampling. The study deep-sequenced TCR repertoires of sorted CD4+ and CD8+ blood T cells from severe aplastic anemia patients and healthy subjects. Patients were enrolled under clinicaltrials.gov protocols 00001620, 01623167, 00001397, 00071045, 00081523 and 00961064 in the USA. Ficoll-Paque density gradient centrifugation was used to isolate peripheral blood mononuclear cells. Before DNA extraction, CD4+ and CD8+ T cells were sorted by FACS or by magnetic beads.

The chain is made from TRBV20-1 and TRBJ2-3; a tentative D match to TRBD2 spans 5 bases. The sequenced sample consisted of sorted CD4+, CD8+, or CD8+CD57+ T cells (not recorded which) from PBMCs. The receptor comes from a human donor with aplastic anemia. The CDR3 reads as follows: CSARDYKGGRTDTQYF. DNA sequence: TGCAGTGCTAGAGATTATAAAGGAGGACGCACAGATACGCAGTATTTT.